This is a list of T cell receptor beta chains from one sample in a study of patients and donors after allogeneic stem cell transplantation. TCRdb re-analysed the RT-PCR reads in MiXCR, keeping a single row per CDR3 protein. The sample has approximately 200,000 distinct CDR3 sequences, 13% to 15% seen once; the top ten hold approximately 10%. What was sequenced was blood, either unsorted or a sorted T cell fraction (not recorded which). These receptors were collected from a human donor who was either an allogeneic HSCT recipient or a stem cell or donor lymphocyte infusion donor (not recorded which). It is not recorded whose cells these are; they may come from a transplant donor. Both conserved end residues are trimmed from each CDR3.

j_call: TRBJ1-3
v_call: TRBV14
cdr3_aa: ASSRYMDGNTIY

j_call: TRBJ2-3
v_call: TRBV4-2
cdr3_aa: ASSQIGGTDTQY

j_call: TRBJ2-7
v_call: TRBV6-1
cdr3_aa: ASSPESTGPGEQY

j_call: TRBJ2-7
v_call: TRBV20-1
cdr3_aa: SARGGRIYEQY

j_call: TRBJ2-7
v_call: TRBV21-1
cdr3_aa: ASSKLDYEQY

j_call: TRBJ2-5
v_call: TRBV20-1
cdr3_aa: SATLAGGQETQY

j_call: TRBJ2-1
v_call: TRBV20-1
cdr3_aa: SARAGIATNEQF

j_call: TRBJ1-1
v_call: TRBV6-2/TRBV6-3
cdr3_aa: ASSSEVRIKAF

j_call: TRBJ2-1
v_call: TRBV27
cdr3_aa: ASRRTMIAGGGDYNEQF

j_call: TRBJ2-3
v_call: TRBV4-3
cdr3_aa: ASSQAAGSTDTQY

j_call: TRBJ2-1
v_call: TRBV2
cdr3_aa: ASSEARVEQF

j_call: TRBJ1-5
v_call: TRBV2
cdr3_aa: ASSQGSSNQPQH

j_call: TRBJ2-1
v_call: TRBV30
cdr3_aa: ASGLAGLNEQF

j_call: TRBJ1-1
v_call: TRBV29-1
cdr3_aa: SVVASDTEAF

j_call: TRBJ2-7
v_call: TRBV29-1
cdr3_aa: SAEGTGAYEQY

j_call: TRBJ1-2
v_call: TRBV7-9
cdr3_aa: ASSSGQGGSYGYT

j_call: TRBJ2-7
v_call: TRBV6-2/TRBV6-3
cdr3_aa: ATRDRAYEQY

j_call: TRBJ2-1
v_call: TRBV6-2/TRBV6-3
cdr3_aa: ASSYGAGGPYNEQF

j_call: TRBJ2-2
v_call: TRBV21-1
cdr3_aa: ASSKAGTANTGELF

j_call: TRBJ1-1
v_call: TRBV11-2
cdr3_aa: ASSLKGSLGAF

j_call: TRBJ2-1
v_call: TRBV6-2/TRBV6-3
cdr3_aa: ASIETRARNEQF

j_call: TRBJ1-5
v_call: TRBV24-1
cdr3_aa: ATSDGFGGGPQH

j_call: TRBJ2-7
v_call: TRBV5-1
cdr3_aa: ASSLSGGRGYEQY

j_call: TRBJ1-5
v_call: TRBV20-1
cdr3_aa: SARDTDRVGQPQH

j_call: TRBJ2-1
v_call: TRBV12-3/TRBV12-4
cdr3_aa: ASSFRGGSYNEQF

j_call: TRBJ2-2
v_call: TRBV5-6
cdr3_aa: ASSLNPTGELF

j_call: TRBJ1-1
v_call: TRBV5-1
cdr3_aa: ASAFVGAGTEAF

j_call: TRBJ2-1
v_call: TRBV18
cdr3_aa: ASSPQGSFYNEQF

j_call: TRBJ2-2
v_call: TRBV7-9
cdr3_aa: ASTTLSANTGELF

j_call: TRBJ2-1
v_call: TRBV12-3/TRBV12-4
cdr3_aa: ASSWVVQNGEQF

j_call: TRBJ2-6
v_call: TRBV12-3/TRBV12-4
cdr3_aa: ASGGGGRITNVLT

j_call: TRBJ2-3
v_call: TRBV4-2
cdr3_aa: ASSQGGHSNTDTQY

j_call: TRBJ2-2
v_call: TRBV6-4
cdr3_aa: ASSAGGYTGELF

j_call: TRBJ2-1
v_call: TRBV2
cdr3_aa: ASITNRGGTYNEQF

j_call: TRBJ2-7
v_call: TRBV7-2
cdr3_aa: ASSPDFFSYEQY

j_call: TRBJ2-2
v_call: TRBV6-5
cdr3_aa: ASSLRGAGGTGELF

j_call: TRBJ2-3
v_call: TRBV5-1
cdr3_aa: ASSLEGQAPDTQY

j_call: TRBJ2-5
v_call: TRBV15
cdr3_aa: ATSRGLADETQY

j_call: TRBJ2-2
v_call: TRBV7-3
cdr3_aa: ASSLENTGELF

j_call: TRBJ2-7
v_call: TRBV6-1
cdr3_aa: ASTKTPASGGGEQY

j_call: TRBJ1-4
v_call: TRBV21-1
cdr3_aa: ASSNRTGDNEKLF

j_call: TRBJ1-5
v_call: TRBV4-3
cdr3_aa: ASSQDLQTNQPQH

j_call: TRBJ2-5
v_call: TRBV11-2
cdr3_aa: ASSLKWGSQETQY

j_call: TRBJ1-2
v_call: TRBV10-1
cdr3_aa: ASSDFAFNYGYT

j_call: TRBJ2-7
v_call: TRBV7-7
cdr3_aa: ASSLGASGSYEQY

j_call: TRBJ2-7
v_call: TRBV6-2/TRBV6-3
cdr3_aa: ASSYPEDRESNEQY

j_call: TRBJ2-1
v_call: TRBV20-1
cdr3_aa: SARESGRAGEQF

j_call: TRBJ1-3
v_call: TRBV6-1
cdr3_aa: ASSARDRSSGNTIY

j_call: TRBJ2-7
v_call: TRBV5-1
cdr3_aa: ASSFSGNSYEQY

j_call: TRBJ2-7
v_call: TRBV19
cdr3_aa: ASGMTSGTQY

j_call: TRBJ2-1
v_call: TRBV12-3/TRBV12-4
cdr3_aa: ASSFGKEGDEQF

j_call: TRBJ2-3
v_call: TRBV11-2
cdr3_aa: ASSGLAGSTDTQY

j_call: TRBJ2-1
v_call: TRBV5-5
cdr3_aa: ASGALSGVPVGEQF

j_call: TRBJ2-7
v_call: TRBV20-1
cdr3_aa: SAQGTYEQY

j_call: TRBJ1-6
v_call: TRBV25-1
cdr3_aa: ASSSGFPNSPLH

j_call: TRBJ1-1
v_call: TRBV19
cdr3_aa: ASATVLMNTEAF

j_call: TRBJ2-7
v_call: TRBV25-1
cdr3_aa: ASSEIYEQY

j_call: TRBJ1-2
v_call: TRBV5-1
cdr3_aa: ASSRGDTSNYGYT

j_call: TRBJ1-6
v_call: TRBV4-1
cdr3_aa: ASSQDEQGANSPLH

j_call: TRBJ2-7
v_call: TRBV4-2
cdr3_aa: ASSQDGAGERGEQY